Below, 21 T cell receptor beta chains from the same sample are listed, as sequenced in a study of blood T cell repertoires in COVID-19. Assay used: immunoSEQ multiplex PCR; TCRdb lists only in-frame clones, some missing. The sample yields hundreds of thousands of clones, roughly 88% seen once. Sequencing used PBMCs or T cells enriched from blood (not recorded which). The receptors were gathered from a woman in her thirties or forties with acute COVID-19.

The gene calls are TRBV6-8 and TRBJ2-7; possibly TRBD2 for D (5 bases). V lost 0 bases and J 3 bases, leaving 12 bases between the germline ends. Germline CDR1 is MNHGY and CDR2 is SAAAGT. This CDR3 is 15 amino acids long. The DNA for the CDR3 is TGTGCCAGCAGTTACTCGAGGGTCATACTCTACGAGCAGTACTTC. Its translation is CASSYSRVILYEQYF.

This clone was counted a single time. This chain connects TRBV19 to TRBJ2-3; 9 bases are shared with TRBD1. The junction had 20 bases not matched to a gene; V was cut back by 5 bases and J by 8 bases. The CDR3 extends over 18 amino acids. The germline gives CDR1 LNHDA, CDR2 SQIVND (reference sequence). The DNA of the CDR3 is TGTGCCAGTAGTGGCCTAACGGGACAGGGACTTTTCAGAGGTACGCAGTATTTT. This translates into CASSGLTGQGLFRGTQYF. The whole variable domain, filled in from reference TRBV19 and TRBJ2-3, reads DGGITQSPKYLFRKEGQNVTLSCEQNLNHDAMYWYRQDPGQGLRLIYYSQIVNDFQKGDIAEGYSVSREKKESFPLTVTSAQKNPTAFYLCASSGLTGQGLFRGTQYFGPGTRLTVL.

This chain uses TRBV5-4 with TRBJ2-7, with 7 bases aligning to TRBD1. Germline assignment: CDR1 SGHNT and CDR2 YYREEE (reference sequence). The J segment lost 2 bases and the V segment lost 6 bases, leaving 11 bases of the junction unmatched. The CDR3 contains 15 residues. The CDR3 DNA reads TGTGCCAGCACCCCGGTCCCTCAGGGGGCCTACGAGCAGTACTTC. This encodes CASTPVPQGAYEQYF. Variable domain in full (rest from reference TRBV5-4 and TRBJ2-7): ETGVTQSPTHLIKTRGQQVTLRCSSQSGHNTVSWYQQALGQGPQFIFQYYREEENGRGNFPPRFSGLQFPNYSSELNVNALELDDSALYLCASTPVPQGAYEQYFGPGTRLTVT.

The chain has TRBV18 and TRBJ1-5, with a weak D call TRBD1 (6 bases). Germline CDR1 and CDR2: KGHSH and LQKENI. V lost 0 bases and J lost 2, with 17 bases in between. The CDR3 runs 18 residues. CDR3 in amino acids: CASSPPTQSRGGNQPQHF. The CDR3 DNA reads as TGTGCCAGCTCACCACCGACGCAGAGCAGGGGCGGCAATCAGCCCCAGCATTTT.

The rearrangement joins TRBV10-3 to TRBJ1-5, with a possible D match to TRBD1 (6 bases). This CDR3 is built from 14 residues. The V and J ends lost 9 bases and 3 bases respectively, with 15 bases between them. Germline V lookup: CDR1 ENHRY, CDR2 SYGVKD. The CDR3 protein is CAIKKDSDNQPQHF. As DNA, the CDR3 is TGTGCCATAAAGAAGGACAGCGACAATCAGCCCCAGCATTTT.

This clone was seen a single time. The CDR3 bases are TGTGCCAGCAGCTTCCCCCCCGTCGGGGGGATGAACACCGGGGAGCTGTTTTTT. It is translated as CASSFPPVGGMNTGELFF. This chain uses TRBV7-6 with TRBJ2-2; 7 bases align to TRBD2. CDR1 is SGHVS, CDR2 FNYEAQ, per germline. The CDR3 is 18 amino acids. The trim removed 3 bases at V and 1 base at J, leaving 11 bases unmatched.

The chain joins TRBV13 to TRBJ1-1, with D maybe TRBD1 (5 bases). This CDR3 region has 17 residues. V was trimmed by 0 bases and J by 3 bases, leaving 17 bases between them. In germline, CDR1 is PRHDT, CDR2 FYEKMQ (reference sequence). CDR3 coding DNA: TGTGCCAGCAGCTTAGGCAGGGAAGGGTCCTATTACACTGAAGCTTTCTTT. Its protein product is CASSLGREGSYYTEAFF.

This sequence joins TRBV19 and TRBJ2-7, with TRBD1 identical over 10 bases. CDR3 size: 13 residues. Trimming at V came to 5 bases and at J to 10 bases, leaving 8 bases not matched to a gene. Germline V gene lookup returns CDR1 LNHDA and CDR2 SQIVND (reference sequence). CDR3 region: CASSLRTGGTQYV. In nucleotides, the CDR3 is TGTGCCAGTAGTCTTAGGACAGGGGGTACACAGTACGTC.

The V gene is TRBV19, the J gene TRBJ2-1; 8 nucleotides line up with TRBD1. Germline CDR1 and CDR2: LNHDA and SQIVND (reference sequence). The CDR3 runs 17 residues. With 3 bases clipped from V and 3 bases from J, the junction kept 10 bases outside the gene matches. The CDR3 loop is CASSIKAGGAYYNEQFF. CDR3 bases: TGTGCCAGTAGTATTAAGGCAGGGGGCGCATACTACAATGAGCAGTTCTTC.

The chain recombines TRBV6-5 with TRBJ1-1, with D possibly being TRBD1 (5 bases). This CDR3 contains 15 residues. The ends were cut back, 0 bases at V and 4 bases at J, with 12 bases in the middle. CDR1 MNHEY and CDR2 SVGAGI come from the germline V gene. This CDR3 is CASSYSRGSGTEAFF. CDR3 DNA: TGTGCCAGCAGTTACTCTAGGGGTTCAGGCACTGAAGCTTTCTTT.

The V and J genes are TRBV28 and TRBJ2-1; 11 nucleotides line up with TRBD2. The CDR3 is made up of 14 amino acids. The J segment lost 6 bases and the V segment lost 2 bases, leaving 0 bases of the junction unmatched. CDR1 and CDR2 (germline): MDHEN, SYDVKM. DNA for the CDR3: TGTGCCAGCAGTTTACTAGCGGGGGGCAATGAGCAGTTCTTC. Its translation is CASSLLAGGNEQFF.

The chain is built from TRBV11-1 and TRBJ2-3; D is unclear. The V and J ends lost 2 bases and 8 bases respectively, with 11 bases between them. The length of the CDR3 is 13 residues. Per the germline V gene, CDR1 is SGHAT and CDR2 is FQDESV (reference sequence). The CDR3 sequence: CASSLKQIGTQYF. As DNA, the CDR3 is TGTGCCAGCAGCTTAAAACAGATCGGTACGCAGTATTTT.

The chain links TRBV6-6 to TRBJ2-5, with 13 bases lining up with TRBD2. V was clipped by 6 bases and J by 4 bases; unmatched bases: 8. Germline values: CDR1 MNHNY, CDR2 SVGAGI (reference sequence). The CDR3 spans 16 residues. In nucleotides, the CDR3 is TGTGCCAGCAGCCCAACCACTAGCGGGAGGGGAGAGACCCAGTACTTC. It is translated as CASSPTTSGRGETQYF.

This chain links TRBV4-1 with TRBJ1-4; D gene unclear. V lost 0 bases, J lost 8 bases, and 16 bases lay in between. The CDR3 loop spans 16 amino acids. The germline V gene encodes CDR1 MGHRA and CDR2 YSYEKL. The CDR3 nucleotides read TGCGCCAGCAGCCAAGATAGTGGAGCCGGGAGAGAAAAACTGTTTTTT. Translated, it gives CASSQDSGAGREKLFF.

This chain connects TRBV7-3 to TRBJ1-1; D gene ambiguous. CDR1 is SGHTA and CDR2 is FQGTGA in the germline V gene. The V end was cut by 5 bases, the J end by 10 bases, with 14 bases between. CDR3 size: 12 residues. CDR3 protein: CASSGPDSVAFF. Here the CDR3 DNA reads TGTGCCAGCAGCGGACCGGACTCGGTAGCTTTCTTT.

The rearrangement joins TRBV5-4 to TRBJ1-4; 7 nucleotides match TRBD1. V lost 1 base to trimming and J lost 7 bases; unmatched junction nucleotides: 4. Germline CDR1 reads SGHNT; CDR2 reads YYREEE (reference sequence). There are 14 residues in the CDR3. CDR3: CASSLPGGSEKLFF. As DNA, the CDR3 is TGTGCCAGCAGCTTGCCAGGGGGGAGTGAAAAACTGTTTTTT.

V and J are TRBV29-1 and TRBJ2-2; 11 bases align to TRBD2. Trimming cost V 2 bases and J 1 base; bases outside gene matches: 9. Looked up from germline, CDR1 is SQVTM and CDR2 is ANQGSEA. The CDR3 length is 18 residues. The CDR3, as DNA: TGCAGCGTTGAACCGCTAGGGACTAGCGGAGAGAACACCGGGGAGCTGTTTTTT. Translating it yields CSVEPLGTSGENTGELFF.

This clone was observed a few times. The rearrangement links TRBV7-9 to TRBJ2-5; TRBD1 might be the D (6 bases). Deletions cut 8 bases from V and 9 bases from J, with 16 bases between. Germline values: CDR1 SEHNR, CDR2 FQNEAQ (reference sequence). The CDR3 runs 12 residues. The CDR3 DNA reads as TGTGCCAGCCACAGGGATGAGTTGGCCCAGTACTTC. It codes for CASHRDELAQYF.

This clone was recorded only once. CDR3 in amino acids: CAWSVFRAGDQPQHF. The CDR3 DNA reads as TGTGCCTGGAGTGTCTTCCGGGCAGGGGACCAGCCCCAGCATTTT. The chain links TRBV30 to TRBJ1-5; D might be TRBD1 (6 bases). The ends were cut back, 0 bases at V and 7 bases at J, with 16 bases in the middle. The CDR3 is made up of 15 amino acids. Germline CDR1 is GTSNPN and CDR2 is SVGIG (reference sequence).

The chain recombines TRBV6-5 with TRBJ2-7; TRBD2 aligns across 10 bases. Germline loops: CDR1 MNHEY, CDR2 SVGAGI. V dropped 2 bases and J dropped 7; count of bases not matched to a gene: 5. CDR3 length: 14 amino acids. CDR3 bases: TGTGCCAGCAGTTACAGCGAGACTAGCGGGGAGCAGTACGTC. Translating gives CASSYSETSGEQYV.

The chain couples TRBV6-2 or TRBV6-3 to TRBJ2-2; TRBD2 aligns across 12 bases. Germline CDR1 MNHEY, CDR2 SVGEGT. This CDR3 contains 17 residues. Unmatched junction bases numbered 6, after V lost 2 bases and J lost 5 bases. The CDR3 reads CASSYKTSGRSTGELFF. In DNA, the CDR3 is TGTGCCAGCAGTTACAAGACTAGCGGGAGATCTACCGGGGAGCTGTTTTTT.